The rows below give T cell receptor beta chains drawn from one sample of a study of blood T cell repertoires in COVID-19. Generated by immunoSEQ multiplex PCR, the TCRdb table keeps only in-frame clones and is missing some. Among about 360,000 clones listed, around 87% were seen once. The sequenced sample was PBMCs or T cells enriched from blood (not recorded which). The receptors here all came from a man aged 40-50 years in a cohort exposed to, infected with or recovered from COVID-19 (not recorded which). Both conserved end residues are part of each CDR3. A D gene is named only where the DNA matches it firmly. Clone size, where shown, is once, few, many, or a class for clones that have expanded.

abundance,j_gene,v_gene,d_gene,CDR3nt,CDR3aa
-,TRBJ2-1,TRBV5-1,TRBD1,TGCGCCAGCAGCAAAGAACAGGGGCGCGGGTGGAATGAGCAGTTCTTC,CASSKEQGRGWNEQFF
-,TRBJ2-1,TRBV30,-,TGTGCCTGGAGTGTACGTTCCGGGGTAGTGAACAATGAGCAGTTCTTC,CAWSVRSGVVNNEQFF
-,TRBJ1-1,TRBV10-3,TRBD1,TGTGCCATCAGTAATGACAGGGCAGGGAGCACTGAAGCTTTCTTT,CAISNDRAGSTEAFF
-,TRBJ2-7,TRBV20-1,-,TGCAGTGCCACCCCAGGGTACGAGCAGTACTTC,CSATPGYEQYF
-,TRBJ2-3,TRBV3-1/TRBV3-2,TRBD2,TGTGCCAGCAGCCGCGCAGCAGCGGGAGCCGCAGATACGCAGTATTTT,CASSRAAAGAADTQYF
-,TRBJ2-7,TRBV10-3,TRBD1,TGTGCCATCAAAGCGGGACAGGGATTTTACGAGCAGTACTTC,CAIKAGQGFYEQYF
once,TRBJ2-3,TRBV7-9,TRBD2,TGTGCCAGCAGCTTAGCTGGGAGGGCAGATACGCAGTATTTT,CASSLAGRADTQYF
-,TRBJ2-3,TRBV27,TRBD2,TGTGCCAGCAGCCCACATACTAGCGGGAGGGCAGATACGCAGTATTTT,CASSPHTSGRADTQYF
-,TRBJ1-5,TRBV27,TRBD1,TGTGCCAGCAGCCGCCGACAGGGGGGTCATCAGCCCCAGCATTTT,CASSRRQGGHQPQHF
-,TRBJ2-7,TRBV5-1,TRBD1,TGCGCCAGCAGCCCGGCGACAGGGATCTACGAGCAGTACTTC,CASSPATGIYEQYF
-,TRBJ2-2,TRBV24-1,-,TGTGCCACCAGTGATCACCCACAGGTTGGCGGCGGGGAGCTGTTTTTT,CATSDHPQVGGGELFF
-,TRBJ2-3,TRBV5-1,TRBD2,TGCGCCAGCAGCTTGGGTCTAGCGGCAGATACGCAGTATTTT,CASSLGLAADTQYF
-,TRBJ1-2,TRBV19,-,TGTGCCAGTAGTATAGACTGGGGGGGCGACGGCTACACCTTC,CASSIDWGGDGYTF
-,TRBJ2-5,TRBV29-1,TRBD2,TGCAGCGTTGGGACTAGCGGGAGTAGGGTGGGAGAGACCCAGTACTTC,CSVGTSGSRVGETQYF
-,TRBJ1-4,TRBV5-1,-,TGCGCCAGCAGAGATGGGAGTCTCCGAACGAATGAAAAACTGTTTTTT,CASRDGSLRTNEKLFF
-,TRBJ2-7,TRBV7-8,TRBD2,TGTGCCAGCAGCTTATTTAGCGGGACGTCCTACGAGCAGTACTTC,CASSLFSGTSYEQYF
-,TRBJ2-1,TRBV5-1,TRBD2,TGCGCCAGCAGCGGGACTAGCGACTACAATGAGCAGTTCTTC,CASSGTSDYNEQFF
-,TRBJ1-6,TRBV2,-,TGTGCCAGCAGTCGGGCCAGGGTAGAAAATAATTCACCCCTCCACTTT,CASSRARVENNSPLHF
-,TRBJ2-3,TRBV7-9,-,TGTGCCAGCAGCTTATCGTCGGGTAGCACAGATACGCAGTATTTT,CASSLSSGSTDTQYF
-,TRBJ2-3,TRBV7-9,-,TGTGCCAGCAGCTTAGGAAAGGATCAGGGATATTTT,CASSLGKDQGYF
-,TRBJ2-2,TRBV28,-,TGTGCCACCCACAGGGACCCACTTGCCGGGGAGCTGTTTTTT,CATHRDPLAGELFF
-,TRBJ1-2,TRBV30,-,TGTGCCTGGAGCGGACTTCACCCTGGCTACACCTTC,CAWSGLHPGYTF
-,TRBJ2-1,TRBV9,-,TGTGCCAGCAGCGTAGAACCGGGAGTTGACTACAATGAGCAGTTCTTC,CASSVEPGVDYNEQFF
once,TRBJ2-3,TRBV19,-,TGTGCCAGTAGTTTGGCGGAAAGCACAGATACGCAGTATTTT,CASSLAESTDTQYF